This passage covers 2 T cell receptor beta chains from one sample sequenced in a study of metastatic and nonmetastatic thyroid tumors. Treatment of any kind had been given to no patient before thyroid surgery. Through MiXCR, TCRdb re-clonotyped the PCR reads. The sample holds about 28,000 clones, approximately 22% seen once. Sequenced sample: blood. These receptors all come from a female donor with papillary thyroid cancer or a benign thyroid nodule (not recorded which). Some clones in this sample may be carry-over from other donors' samples.

A word on this clone: Mismatch with germline at one junction end may stem from a read error. Other DNA sequences in this sample translate to the same CDR3. The chain recombines TRBV20-1 with TRBJ2-7; the D gene is possibly TRBD2 (5 bases). Germline CDR1 reads DFQATT; CDR2 reads SNEGSKA (reference sequence). The CDR3 covers 14 residues. Written as DNA, the CDR3 is TGCAGTGCTAGATGGCTAGCTGGTCCCTACGAGCAGTACTTT. It specifies CSARWLAGPYEQYF.

The chain uses TRBV7-9 and TRBJ2-6; D is tentatively TRBD1 or TRBD2 (6 bases each). Germline V gene data show CDR1 as SEHNR and CDR2 as FQNEAQ (reference sequence). The CDR3 sequence is 15 residues long. Trimming shortened V by 5 bases and J by 4 bases, and 12 bases separated the two germline ends. Here the CDR3 reads CASSTGAPGANVLTF. The CDR3, as DNA: TGTGCCAGCAGCACGGGGGCTCCCGGGGCCAACGTCCTGACTTTC.